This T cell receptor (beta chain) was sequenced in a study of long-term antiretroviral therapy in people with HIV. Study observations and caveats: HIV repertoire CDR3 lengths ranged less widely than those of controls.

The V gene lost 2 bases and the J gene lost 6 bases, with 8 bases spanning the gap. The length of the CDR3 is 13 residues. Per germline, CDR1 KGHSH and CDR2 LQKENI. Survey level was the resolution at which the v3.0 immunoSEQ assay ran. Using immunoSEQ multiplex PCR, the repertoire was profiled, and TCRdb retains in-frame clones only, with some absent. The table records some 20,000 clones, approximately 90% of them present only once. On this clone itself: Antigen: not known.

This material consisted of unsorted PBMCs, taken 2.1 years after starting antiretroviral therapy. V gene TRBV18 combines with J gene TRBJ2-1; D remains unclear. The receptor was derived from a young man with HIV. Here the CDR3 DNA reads TGTGCCAGCTCACCAGTCGGCCCCAATGAGCAGTTCTTC. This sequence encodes CASSPVGPNEQFF.